These T cell receptor beta chains were read from a single sample in a study of glioma-infiltrating T cells. TCRdb independently ran MiXCR on the multiplex PCR reads; one entry per CDR3 protein. Of about 140,000 distinct CDR3 sequences in the sample, about 39% were seen once. The sequenced sample was glioma tissue, nonneoplastic brain tissue, or PBMCs (not recorded which). These TCRs come from a human donor with low-grade glioma or glioblastoma, undergoing nonglioma brain surgery, or in good health (not recorded which). The CDR3 runs from the conserved cysteine through the conserved F or W. The D gene is left open where the match is weak. The listing skips clone size in some rows; elsewhere it reads once, few, many or a size class.

D gene,V gene,clone size,J gene,CDR3 protein,CDR3 DNA
NA,TRBV27,medium-sized,TRBJ1-5,CASSLSRDGPQHF,TGTGCCAGCAGTTTAAGCAGGGACGGACCCCAGCATTTT
NA,TRBV20-1,NA,TRBJ2-5,CSATNQVEATQYF,TGCAGTGCTACGAACCAGGTGGAAGCGACCCAGTACTTC
TRBD1,TRBV4-3,few,TRBJ1-1,CASSQSGTGVTEAFF,TGCGCCAGCAGCCAATCCGGGACAGGGGTCACTGAAGCTTTCTTT
TRBD1,TRBV6-1,NA,TRBJ1-6,CASSQGAVQDSPLHF,TGTGCCAGCAGTCAGGGGGCGGTACAAGATTCACCCCTCCACTTT
NA,TRBV20-1,many,TRBJ2-3,CSASAGPSRDTQYF,TGCAGTGCTAGCGCGGGACCCTCGAGAGATACGCAGTATTTT
NA,TRBV4-1,NA,TRBJ1-6,CASSQSKGLDNSPLHF,TGCGCCAGCAGCCAAAGTAAGGGACTGGATAATTCACCCCTCCACTTT
NA,TRBV7-2,few,TRBJ2-1,CASSYAGDNEQFF,TGTGCCAGCAGCTACGCCGGGGACAATGAGCAGTTCTTC
TRBD2,TRBV5-1,NA,TRBJ2-1,CASRAGGSYNEQFF,TGCGCCAGCCGAGCGGGGGGCTCCTACAATGAGCAGTTCTTC
NA,TRBV20-1,NA,TRBJ1-6,CSASMGGRQLYNSPLHF,TGCAGTGCTAGTATGGGAGGGCGTCAGCTCTATAATTCACCCCTCCACTTT
TRBD1,TRBV6-1,NA,TRBJ1-3,CASSDQTGLGNTIYF,TGTGCCAGCAGTGACCAGACAGGGCTTGGAAACACCATATATTTT
NA,TRBV20-1,NA,TRBJ2-7,CSDRPGTYEQYF,TGCAGTGATAGACCAGGGACCTACGAGCAGTACTTC
NA,TRBV6-2/TRBV6-3,NA,TRBJ2-1,CASSYGTYNEQFF,TGTGCCAGCAGTTACGGCACTTACAATGAGCAGTTCTTC
NA,TRBV6-1,many,TRBJ2-3,CASSYGGTDTQYF,TGTGCCAGCAGTTATGGGGGAACAGATACGCAGTATTTT
NA,TRBV20-1,NA,TRBJ2-5,CSAPPPGQETQYF,TGCAGTGCTCCTCCCCCCGGTCAAGAGACCCAGTACTTC
TRBD2,TRBV6-4,NA,TRBJ2-1,CASSRDGGNEQFF,TGTGCCAGCAGCCGCGACGGGGGGAATGAGCAGTTCTTC
NA,TRBV6-1,NA,TRBJ1-5,CASSPYGGAPQPQHF,TGTGCCAGCAGTCCTTACGGGGGGGCCCCGCAGCCCCAGCATTTT
NA,TRBV6-6,few,TRBJ2-1,CASSYSEDPTYNEQFF,TGTGCCAGCAGTTACTCTGAAGACCCAACCTACAATGAGCAGTTCTTC
NA,TRBV6-1,few,TRBJ1-5,CASSIGGLQPQHF,TGTGCCAGCAGTATCGGGGGTTTACAGCCCCAGCATTTT
NA,TRBV7-3,NA,TRBJ2-1,CASRGASVGEQFF,TGTGCCAGCCGCGGCGCCTCGGTCGGTGAGCAGTTCTTC
NA,TRBV4-1,NA,TRBJ2-7,CASSQGLRDVNYEQYF,TGCGCCAGCAGCCAAGGCCTCCGGGACGTCAACTACGAGCAGTACTTC
NA,TRBV27,NA,TRBJ2-1,CASSFRHNEQFF,TGTGCCAGCAGTTTTCGGCACAATGAGCAGTTCTTT
TRBD2,TRBV6-5,NA,TRBJ2-7,CARRSGGAPEQYF,TGTGCCAGAAGAAGCGGGGGGGCTCCCGAGCAGTACTTC
NA,TRBV4-1,NA,TRBJ1-3,CASSQYLGSGNTIYF,TGCGCCAGCAGCCAGTACTTAGGCTCTGGAAACACCATATATTTT
NA,TRBV7-8,NA,TRBJ2-3,CASSSLYWDTQYF,TGTGCCAGCAGCTCCCTTTATTGGGATACGCAGTATTTT
TRBD2,TRBV7-2,NA,TRBJ2-2,CASSPGLAGVGTGELFF,TGTGCCAGCAGCCCGGGACTAGCGGGAGTTGGGACCGGGGAGCTGTTTTTT
NA,TRBV6-1,few,TRBJ1-6,CASTRAGSGSPLHF,TGTGCCAGCACCCGAGCAGGGTCAGGTTCACCCCTCCACTTT
TRBD1,TRBV6-6,many,TRBJ1-1,CASSYSTGGIAEAFF,TGTGCCAGCAGTTACTCGACAGGGGGAATCGCTGAAGCTTTCTTT
TRBD1,TRBV19,few,TRBJ2-1,CASRRQGRDDEQFF,TGTGCCAGTAGGCGACAGGGTAGGGACGATGAGCAGTTCTTC
NA,TRBV20-1,few,TRBJ2-6,CSARGGSGANVLTF,TGCAGTGCTAGGGGGGGCTCTGGGGCCAACGTCCTGACTTTC
NA,TRBV12-3/TRBV12-4,many,TRBJ2-3,CASSPSSSTDTQYF,TGTGCCAGCAGCCCTAGCTCTAGCACAGATACGCAGTATTTT
NA,TRBV6-6,few,TRBJ1-1,CASSSSPATEAFF,TGTGCCAGCAGTTCCTCGCCAGCGACTGAAGCTTTCTTT
NA,TRBV27,few,TRBJ1-4,CASSRGTANEKLFF,TGTGCCAGCAGCCGGGGGACGGCTAATGAAAAACTGTTTTTT
NA,TRBV27,NA,TRBJ2-3,CASSPRYITDTQYF,TGTGCCAGCAGTCCAAGGTACATCACAGATACGCAGTATTTT
NA,TRBV6-2/TRBV6-3,NA,TRBJ1-5,CASRKAGTRSNQPQHF,TGTGCCAGTAGGAAGGCCGGGACAAGGAGCAATCAGCCCCAGCATTTT
NA,TRBV6-2/TRBV6-3,many,TRBJ2-1,CASSYRRTRNEQFF,TGTGCCAGCAGTTATAGGAGGACGAGGAATGAGCAGTTCTTC
NA,TRBV6-1,few,TRBJ2-1,CASSNRPSNYNEQFF,TGTGCCAGCAGTAACCGCCCTAGCAACTACAATGAGCAGTTCTTC
NA,TRBV2,few,TRBJ1-5,CASSGSDQPQHF,TGTGCCAGCAGTGGTTCTGATCAGCCCCAGCATTTT
NA,TRBV14,few,TRBJ1-1,CASSQGQNTEAFF,TGTGCCAGCAGCCAGGGGCAGAACACTGAAGCTTTCTTT
NA,TRBV6-2/TRBV6-3,NA,TRBJ1-3,CASRALPFSGNTIYF,TGTGCCAGCAGGGCCCTGCCCTTCTCTGGAAACACCATATATTTT
TRBD1,TRBV4-2,NA,TRBJ2-3,CASSFQGEDTQYF,TGTGCCAGCAGCTTCCAGGGGGAGGATACGCAGTATTTT
NA,TRBV6-2/TRBV6-3,NA,TRBJ2-7,CASSRDIREQYF,TGTGCCAGCAGTAGGGACATTCGCGAGCAGTACTTC
NA,TRBV15,many,TRBJ2-1,CATSRDQNNEQFF,TGTGCCACCAGCAGAGATCAAAACAATGAGCAGTTCTTC
NA,TRBV15,many,TRBJ1-1,CATSRPPGQQNTEAFF,TGTGCCACCAGCAGACCTCCCGGACAGCAGAACACTGAAGCTTTCTTT
NA,TRBV6-1,NA,TRBJ2-1,CASSTRDNNEQFF,TGTGCCAGCAGTACCCGGGACAACAATGAGCAGTTCTTC
NA,TRBV27,NA,TRBJ1-1,CASSLKLGDEAFF,TGTGCCAGCAGTTTAAAGCTGGGAGATGAAGCTTTCTTT
NA,TRBV28,many,TRBJ2-7,CASSSSSYEQYF,TGTGCCAGCAGTTCGAGCTCCTACGAGCAGTACTTC
TRBD2,TRBV7-9,NA,TRBJ2-3,CASSRTSGNPSTDTQYF,TGTGCCAGCAGTAGAACTAGCGGGAACCCTAGCACAGATACGCAGTATTTT
NA,TRBV6-1,NA,TRBJ1-1,CASSSGVGTEAFF,TGTGCCAGCAGTTCCGGGGTTGGTACTGAAGCTTTCTTT
TRBD1,TRBV3-1,NA,TRBJ1-2,CASRQGQGFGYTF,TGTGCCAGCAGACAAGGACAGGGCTTTGGCTACACCTTC
TRBD2,TRBV6-1,few,TRBJ2-7,CASEGGTNYEQYF,TGTGCCAGCGAAGGCGGGACTAACTACGAGCAGTACTTC
NA,TRBV7-2,few,TRBJ2-5,CASREARTAPETQYF,TGTGCCAGCAGGGAGGCTAGAACAGCGCCTGAGACCCAGTACTTC
NA,TRBV28,few,TRBJ2-7,CASSLGKPYEQYF,TGTGCCAGCAGTTTAGGTAAACCCTACGAGCAGTACTTC